This T cell receptor (beta chain) came from a study of shared clonotypes between healthy human individuals. Points on this clone: The antigen is undetermined.

Unsorted PBMCs provided DNA that was sequenced on ten immunoSEQ deep assay plates. In the authors' workflow: ImmunoSEQ yielded junction-only sequences lacking quality scores, so filtering differed. Sequencing was performed with immunoSEQ multiplex PCR; in TCRdb, only in-frame clones are kept and a portion is missing. Clone size and the V and J calls come from that table; the DNA yielded D and trimming. The top ten hold 12% of the sample, which has 400,000 to 500,000 clones, approximately 79% seen once. Germline CDR1 SGHAT, CDR2 FQNNGV. The CDR3 loop spans 14 amino acids. The V gene lost 1 base and the J gene lost 9 bases, with 14 bases spanning the gap. Study results and limitations: Sequencing depth was expected to affect clonotype sharing among donors.

The chain links TRBV11-2 to TRBJ2-3, with D perhaps TRBD1 (6 bases). The receptor was derived from a woman aged 40 to 55 in good health. Some clones in this sample may be carry-over from other donors' samples. The sample comprised PBMCs. The CDR3 loop reads CASSLGLRGQTQYF. CDR3 nucleotide sequence: TGTGCCAGCAGCTTAGGCCTTAGGGGACAAACGCAGTATTTT.